This TCR beta chain was sequenced in a study of T cell repertoires in cytomegalovirus infection (dated by TCRdb to about 2019). The study in broad terms: Donor HLA type was relevant to the analysis, as public TCR beta signatures indicated carriage of CMV infection together with the matching HLA type.

TCRdb lists the instrument as Illumina HiSeq 1500. TCRdb applied fastp at Q25 and MiXCR to the public reads, then kept only in-frame beta chains. Merged by CDR3 protein, the rows form single entries marked with the most common genes and DNA. In all, the sample holds 90,000 to 130,000 distinct CDR3 sequences, and 9.5% to 13% of those were seen once. The ten largest clones represent 31% of the sample. In this sample, this clonotype turned up many times. Its antigen is not yet known. It has no much larger one-base neighbor in the sample; base qualities were not kept. Including cysteine and phenylalanine, the CDR3 has 12 amino acids. The retained sequence is limited to the CDR3, 36 bases, with the frame set at the first base. CDR1 and CDR2 are read off the germline V gene as SGHTA and FQGNSA. At the junction V is shortened by 0 bases and J by 3 bases, with 2 bases in between. The full study reports these points: In the ex vivo response, HLA-C-restricted CMV-specific TCR beta clonotypes were dominant, and in two of eight donors the single most frequent clonotype came from this HLA-C-restricted group. In both this cohort and an independent approximately 370-donor cohort, the cumulative frequency of public TCR beta family members distinguished carriers of CMV infection plus the relevant HLA type.

The chain employs TRBV7-2 and TRBJ1-1, with no D gene named confidently. The origin of this receptor is a human donor in good health (CMV status not recorded). Some clones in this sample may be carry-over from other donors' samples. The sample taken for sequencing was PBMCs, sequenced either directly or after in vitro stimulation (not recorded which). The DNA sequence follows: TGTGCCAGCAGCTTAGCGTACACTGAAGCTTTCTTT. It is translated as CASSLAYTEAFF.